These 23 T cell receptor beta chains came from one sample sequenced in a study of blood T cells in healthy people across ages. A second about 7 to 11 cycle PCR used barcoded and J-beta primers. Each CDR3 protein gets one entry after TCRdb re-called the 5' RACE reads with MiXCR. The table includes fewer than 2,000,000 distinct CDR3 sequences, roughly two fifths detected once. Sequencing was performed on blood. The source of these receptors is a human donor in good health.

This chain uses TRBV20-1 with TRBJ1-5; TRBD1 is a possible D gene (5 bases). Trimming cost V 6 bases and J 5 bases, with 20 bases left between them. Germline CDR1 is DFQATT and CDR2 is SNEGSKA (reference sequence). CDR3 size: 15 residues. The DNA for the CDR3 is TGCAGTGCGCGCGGGGATGGGACGGTGGATCAGCCCCAGCATTTT. Translating gives CSARGDGTVDQPQHF.

The rearrangement uses TRBV15 and TRBJ1-2, with a weak D call TRBD1 (5 bases). The CDR3 is 15 residues long. Germline CDR1 LNHNV, CDR2 YYDKDF (reference sequence). V shed 5 bases and J shed 2 bases, with 15 bases lying between them. CDR3 nucleotide sequence: TGTGCCACCAGCGGCCCTGGGGGACGAAACTATGGCTACACCTTC. It encodes CATSGPGGRNYGYTF.

The chain links TRBV12-3 or TRBV12-4 to TRBJ1-5, with D tentatively TRBD1 (6 bases). Trimming removed 9 bases at V and 5 bases at J, with 17 bases between. The CDR3 is 14 residues long. As DNA, the CDR3 is TGTGCCAGTAGCGTACAGGGTTTGGATCAGCCCCAGCATTTT. It yields the protein CASSVQGLDQPQHF.

This chain uses TRBV11-1 with TRBJ2-5; 11 positions match TRBD1. The CDR3 is made up of 15 amino acids. Trimming removed 5 bases from V and 5 bases from J; junction bases left unmatched: 7. In germline, CDR1 is SGHAT, CDR2 FQDESV (reference sequence). The CDR3: CASSVRTGGGETQYF. CDR3 nucleotide sequence: TGTGCCAGCAGCGTAAGGACAGGGGGCGGTGAGACCCAGTACTTC.

The V call is TRBV12-3 or TRBV12-4, the J call TRBJ2-1, with 9 bases aligning to TRBD2. V lost 3 bases to trimming and J lost 8 bases; unmatched junction nucleotides: 8. The CDR3 spans 15 residues. This chain's CDR3 is CASSFGGGAGDEQFF. The DNA for the CDR3 is TGTGCCAGCAGTTTTGGCGGGGGGGCCGGAGATGAGCAGTTCTTC.

This clonotype was counted a few times. This chain joins TRBV15 and TRBJ1-2, with 7 nucleotides matching TRBD1. Germline V gene data show CDR1 as LNHNV and CDR2 as YYDKDF (reference sequence). CDR3 length equals 14 residues. V was pared by 4 bases and J by 4 bases, with 6 bases of the junction left unmatched. This CDR3 is CATSNDRDGYGYTF. In nucleotides, the CDR3 is TGTGCCACCAGCAACGACAGGGACGGCTATGGCTACACCTTC. Together with reference TRBV15 and TRBJ1-2, the CDR3 gives the full variable domain: DAMVIQNPRYQVTQFGKPVTLSCSQTLNHNVMYWYQQKSSQAPKLLFHYYDKDFNNEADTPDNFQSRRPNTSFCFLDIRSPGLGDTAMYLCATSNDRDGYGYTFGSGTRLTVV.

Remarks on this clonotype: Since a much larger clone is just one base distant, this may be a read error. The chain has TRBV6-2 or TRBV6-3 and TRBJ2-1, with 8 positions matching TRBD2. Per the germline V gene, CDR1 is MNHEY and CDR2 is SVGEGT. CDR3 size: 12 residues. The CDR3 DNA is TGTACCAGCAGTTCTAGCGGGCTCACCCAGTTCTTC. Amino acids: CTSSSSGLTQFF.

J is TRBJ1-5 and V is TRBV7-9, with TRBD1 as a possible D gene (5 bases). The V and J ends lost 4 bases and 1 base respectively, with 14 bases between them. Germline V lookup: CDR1 SEHNR, CDR2 FQNEAQ (reference sequence). There are 16 residues in the CDR3. CDR3 residues: CASSWGGEGSNQPQHF. The CDR3 region has the DNA TGTGCCAGCAGCTGGGGAGGGGAAGGGAGCAATCAGCCCCAGCATTTT.

V and J are TRBV27 and TRBJ1-4, with 8 nucleotides matching TRBD1. CDR3 length: 15 amino acids. J lost 8 bases, V lost 2 bases, and 7 bases had no gene match. Germline assignment: CDR1 MNHEY and CDR2 SMNVEV (reference sequence). The CDR3 reads CASSLRTGTREKLFF. In DNA form, the CDR3 reads TGTGCCAGCAGTTTACGGACAGGGACTCGGGAAAAACTGTTTTTT.

On this clonotype itself: One junction end disagrees with the germline gene, perhaps due to a read error. The chain carries TRBV24-1 and TRBJ2-3; tentative D call: TRBD2 (6 bases). The CDR3 has 15 amino acids. Germline CDR1 and CDR2: KGHDR and SFDVKD. This CDR3 is CATRGRGIGADTLYF. CDR3 in DNA: TGTGCCACCCGGGGACGGGGGATTGGGGCAGATACGCTGTATTTT.

This chain links TRBV5-1 with TRBJ1-2; D unclear. This CDR3 has 14 residues. Germline V lookup: CDR1 SGHRS, CDR2 YFSETQ. V gave up 4 bases and J gave up 8 bases, with 18 bases separating them. CDR3 bases: TGCGCCAGCAGCCTAGTCCCGGGAATGGGGGGCTACACCTTC. Its protein is CASSLVPGMGGYTF.

The chain links TRBV7-2 to TRBJ2-3; tentatively, D is TRBD1 (6 bases). Germline CDR1 is SGHTA and CDR2 is FQGNSA. V was trimmed by 5 bases and J by 8 bases, leaving 20 bases between them. The CDR3 consists of 15 residues. The CDR3, as DNA: TGTGCCAGCAGCCGAACCCTGGGGGCGTTTGGTACGCAGTATTTT. Its translation: CASSRTLGAFGTQYF.

This clonotype came up a few times. This chain uses TRBV7-2 with TRBJ2-5; possible D gene TRBD2, 5 bases. V lost 4 bases and J 5 bases, leaving 26 bases between the germline ends. CDR1 and CDR2 (germline): SGHTA, FQGNSA. The CDR3 loop spans 18 amino acids. The CDR3 nucleotides are TGTGCCAGCAGCTCCCCTCGGGGAAATACTAGTCCCCGGGAGACCCAGTACTTC. This gives the protein CASSSPRGNTSPRETQYF. The full variable domain, rest sourced from reference TRBV7-2 and TRBJ2-5, is GAGVSQSPSNKVTEKGKDVELRCDPISGHTALYWYRQSLGQGLEFLIYFQGNSAPDKSGLPSDRFSAERTGGSVSTLTIQRTQQEDSAVYLCASSSPRGNTSPRETQYFGPGTRLLVL.

About this clonotype: One end of the junction is discordant with germline, which a read error may explain. The V gene is TRBV24-1, the J gene TRBJ1-5; possible D gene TRBD1, 5 bases. From germline, CDR1 is KGHDR and CDR2 SFDVKD. CDR3 length: 14 amino acids. This CDR3 is CATSPGGVKQPRHF. CDR3 DNA: TGTGCCACCAGCCCGGGGGGGGTGAAGCAGCCCCGGCATTTT.

The chain carries TRBV4-3 and TRBJ2-3; TRBD2 agrees at 15 bases. Germline CDR1 and CDR2: LGHNA and YSLEER. CDR3 length: 17 amino acids. The V and J ends lost 0 bases and 6 bases, in that order; junction bases with no gene match: 4. The CDR3 here is CASSQDWTSGGEDTQYF. Here the CDR3 DNA reads TGCGCCAGCAGCCAAGATTGGACTAGCGGGGGGGAGGATACGCAGTATTTT.

The chain uses TRBV10-3 and TRBJ1-6; D may be TRBD1 (5 bases). This CDR3 is built from 13 residues. The V gene's germline CDR1 is ENHRY and CDR2 SYGVKD. V was pared by 7 bases and J by 11 bases, with 15 bases between. Written as DNA, the CDR3 is TGTGCCATCATGGAGGTGCAGGGTGCACCCCTCCACTTT. Translation: CAIMEVQGAPLHF.

This clonotype was recorded a few times. The rearrangement uses TRBV27 and TRBJ2-7; TRBD1 matches at 7 bases. Germline lookup yields CDR1 MNHEY and CDR2 SMNVEV (reference sequence). The V gene end was trimmed by 4 bases and the J gene end by 2 bases; junction bases not matched to a gene: 5. This CDR3 has 14 amino acids. The DNA for the CDR3 is TGTGCCAGCAGTTACAGGGGAGCGACCTACGAGCAGTACTTC. It codes for CASSYRGATYEQYF.

The chain employs TRBV4-3 and TRBJ2-1; D tentatively fits TRBD1 or TRBD2 (5 bases each). The CDR3 has 17 amino acids. The V and J ends lost 4 bases and 8 bases respectively, with 24 bases between them. Germline V CDR1 and CDR2: LGHNA, YSLEER. The CDR3 loop is CASSPWFQGAAVHEQFF. The CDR3 DNA reads TGCGCCAGCAGCCCCTGGTTCCAGGGAGCCGCTGTCCATGAGCAGTTCTTC.

The chain links TRBV6-1 to TRBJ1-2, with D perhaps matching TRBD1 (5 bases). The germline CDR1 and CDR2 sequences are MNHNS and SASEGT. The CDR3 consists of 14 residues. Between the trimmed V and J ends, which lost 3 bases and 5 bases, there was a span of 13 bases. In DNA, the CDR3 is TGTGCCAGCAGTGAGACTGGGACCTTTTATGGCTACACCTTC. Protein: CASSETGTFYGYTF.

This clonotype was counted a few times. The chain employs TRBV7-6 and TRBJ2-3; 10 bases map to TRBD2. V gave up 5 bases and J gave up 2 bases; unmatched junction bases: 13. This CDR3 has 18 amino acids. Germline assignment: CDR1 SGHVS and CDR2 FNYEAQ. CDR3: CASSKYSGGSHYTDTQYF. In DNA form, the CDR3 reads TGTGCCAGCAGCAAATATAGCGGGGGGTCTCACTACACAGATACGCAGTATTTT.

This clonotype was recorded a few times. The V gene is TRBV14, the J gene TRBJ2-7; D remains unclear. The CDR3 loop spans 13 amino acids. Germline CDR1 is SGHDN and CDR2 is FVKESK. The V gene lost 0 bases and the J gene lost 3 bases, with 6 bases spanning the gap. DNA of the CDR3: TGTGCCAGCAGCCAAGACTACCTCTACGAGCAGTACTTC. This translates into CASSQDYLYEQYF.

This clonotype occurred a few times. The rearrangement joins TRBV4-1 to TRBJ2-4, with no clear D. Trimming shortened V by 0 bases and J by 13 bases, and 16 bases separated the two germline ends. The germline V gene encodes CDR1 MGHRA and CDR2 YSYEKL. This CDR3 has 14 amino acids. The CDR3 loop is CASSQEASLTEQYF. As DNA, the CDR3 is TGCGCCAGCAGCCAAGAGGCCAGTTTAACAGAGCAGTACTTC.

The V and J genes are TRBV5-4 and TRBJ2-1; 7 bases agree with TRBD1. J was trimmed by 3 bases and V by 2 bases; bases with no gene match: 5. Germline CDR1 reads SGHNT; CDR2 reads YYREEE (reference sequence). CDR3 length equals 15 residues. CDR3 nucleotides: TGTGCCAGCAGCTTAGGGACAGCGCACTACAATGAGCAGTTCTTC. It is translated as CASSLGTAHYNEQFF.